A selection of T cell receptor beta chains follows, all from one sample in a study of cytomegalovirus exposure and HLA in healthy donors. Sequenced by immunoSEQ multiplex PCR; TCRdb stores in-frame clones only, minus some. The sample lists roughly 140,000 clones, around 84% seen once, with over 2% in the top ten. Material for sequencing was PBMCs. Source of these receptors: a boy aged 2 to 10 in good health and CMV-seronegative. The CDR3 runs from the conserved cysteine through the conserved F or W. The D gene is left open where the match is weak. For some rows the clone size is stated as once, few or many, or as a class when expanded; others skip it.

>TRBV9|TRBJ2-7|NA|NA
CASSVDGPIGYEQYF
TGTGCCAGCAGCGTAGATGGCCCTATCGGGTACGAGCAGTACTTC
>TRBV7-2|TRBJ2-7|TRBD2|NA
CASSTSGSFLAYEQYF
TGTGCCAGCAGCACTAGCGGGAGCTTTTTGGCCTACGAGCAGTACTTC
>TRBV7-9|TRBJ1-6|TRBD1|NA
CSSSNGQGYSPLHF
TGTTCCAGCAGTAACGGACAGGGATATTCACCCCTCCACTTT
>TRBV7-5|TRBJ2-2|NA|NA
CVRSLGSGRCNTGELFF
TGTGTCAGAAGCTTAGGGTCCGGGAGGTGCAACACCGGGGAGCTGTTTTTT
>TRBV28|TRBJ2-3|TRBD1|NA
CASSYHTGAGFADTQYF
TGTGCCAGCAGTTACCATACAGGGGCGGGTTTTGCAGATACGCAGTATTTT
>TRBV5-6|TRBJ1-3|TRBD1|NA
CASSWDREAGNTIYF
TGTGCCAGCAGCTGGGACAGGGAGGCGGGAAACACCATATATTTT
>TRBV13|TRBJ2-7|NA|NA
CASRYSAYSYEQYF
TGTGCCAGCCGGTATAGCGCGTACTCCTACGAGCAGTACTTC
>TRBV5-1|TRBJ2-2|NA|NA
CASSLGTVGFGELFF
TGCGCCAGCAGCTTGGGGACAGTTGGATTTGGGGAGCTGTTTTTT
>TRBV9|TRBJ1-6|NA|once
CASSEEGQGGYNSPLHF
TGTGCCAGCAGCGAAGAGGGGCAGGGAGGATATAATTCACCCCTCCACTTT
>TRBV5-5|TRBJ2-1|TRBD2|NA
CASWWGRSGGNEQFF
TGTGCCAGCTGGTGGGGACGCTCGGGGGGCAATGAGCAGTTCTTC
>TRBV7-3|TRBJ1-3|NA|NA
CASRGTGNTIYF
TGTGCCAGCAGGGGGACAGGAAACACCATATATTTT
>TRBV6-1|TRBJ2-7|NA|NA
CASSREEGGNYEQYF
TGTGCCAGCAGCCGAGAGGAAGGGGGAAACTACGAGCAGTACTTC
>TRBV12-5|TRBJ2-1|TRBD2|NA
CASGLTSGSINAQFF
TGTGCTAGTGGTTTGACTAGCGGGAGTATAAATGCGCAGTTCTTC
>TRBV5-4|TRBJ1-2|TRBD1|NA
CATETGGVYGYTF
TGTGCCACAGAGACAGGGGGCGTTTATGGCTACACCTTC
>TRBV14|TRBJ1-4|TRBD1|NA
CASSQRRQGARTTNEKLFF
TGTGCCAGCAGCCAAAGACGACAGGGGGCCAGAACAACTAATGAAAAACTGTTTTTT
>TRBV5-6|TRBJ2-1|TRBD1|NA
CASSPGQGFSYNEQFF
TGTGCCAGCAGCCCGGGACAGGGGTTTTCCTACAATGAGCAGTTCTTC
>TRBV11-2|TRBJ2-2|NA|few
CASSLAGTNTGELFF
TGTGCCAGCAGCTTAGCAGGGACGAACACCGGGGAGCTGTTTTTT
>TRBV7-9|TRBJ2-7|NA|few
CASSSRAGRSFYEQYF
TGTGCCAGCAGCTCGAGAGCAGGGCGCAGCTTCTACGAGCAGTACTTC
>TRBV28|TRBJ1-1|TRBD1|NA
CASSLWDRGQDTEAFF
TGTGCCAGCAGTTTATGGGACAGGGGGCAGGACACTGAAGCTTTCTTT
>TRBV29-1|TRBJ1-2|NA|NA
CSVEGARGYTF
TGCAGCGTTGAGGGGGCGCGGGGCTACACCTTC
>TRBV6-4|TRBJ2-1|TRBD2|NA
CASSRSAGAEMEMIF
TGTGCCAGCTCCCGGTCAGCGGGAGCCGAGATGGAGATGATCTTC
>TRBV7-9|TRBJ2-1|TRBD2|NA
CASSLIATSGYNEQFF
TGTGCCAGCAGCTTAATTGCCACTAGCGGGTACAATGAGCAGTTCTTC
>TRBV10-3|TRBJ1-4|NA|NA
CAISGGEKLFF
TGTGCCATCAGTGGCGGGGAAAAACTGTTTTTT
>TRBV30|TRBJ1-5|NA|NA
CAFEAQEDQPQHF
TGTGCCTTCGAGGCCCAGGAGGATCAGCCCCAGCATTTT
>TRBV6-1|TRBJ2-5|NA|few
CASSEATQGIQETQYF
TGTGCCAGCAGTGAAGCGACACAGGGAATTCAAGAGACCCAGTACTTC
>TRBV30|TRBJ1-2|NA|NA
CAWSPGAYGYTF
TGTGCCTGGAGTCCTGGGGCTTATGGCTACACCTTC
>TRBV19|TRBJ1-4|NA|NA
CASSSMQGYEKLFF
TGTGCCAGTAGTTCAATGCAGGGATACGAAAAACTGTTTTTT
>TRBV5-6|TRBJ1-2|TRBD1|once
CASSFGTDNYGYTF
TGTGCCAGCAGCTTCGGGACAGATAACTATGGCTACACCTTC
>TRBV19|TRBJ2-2|TRBD2|NA
CASSPGDSSGGTGELFF
TGTGCCAGTAGTCCCGGGGATAGTAGCGGGGGCACCGGGGAGCTGTTTTTT
>TRBV19|TRBJ1-1|NA|NA
CASSITDRWNTEAFF
TGTGCCAGTAGTATTACGGACAGATGGAACACTGAAGCTTTCTTT
>TRBV14|TRBJ1-1|NA|NA
CASSQENWRQAFF
TGTGCCAGCAGCCAAGAAAATTGGAGGCAAGCTTTCTTT
>TRBV9|TRBJ2-1|TRBD2|NA
CASSPRTSGNNEQFF
TGTGCCAGCAGCCCGCGGACTAGCGGAAACAATGAGCAGTTCTTC
>TRBV4-1|TRBJ2-4|TRBD2|NA
CASSQASGQFGGLAKNIQYF
TGCGCCAGCAGCCAAGCTAGCGGTCAATTCGGAGGGTTGGCCAAAAACATTCAGTACTTC